The next 9 T cell receptor beta chains were all read from a single sample in a study of control samples from healthy donors and cancer patients. Profiled with immunoSEQ multiplex PCR; TCRdb holds only in-frame clones, not every one. The table has more than 95,000 clones, about four fifths seen once. The sequenced material came from blood. These receptors were obtained from a woman aged 50 to 60 in good health.

This chain uses TRBV4-1 with TRBJ1-2; 10 bases are shared with TRBD1. The V segment lost 0 bases and the J segment 6 bases; nucleotides outside the gene matches: 4. The germline CDR1 and CDR2 sequences are MGHRA and YSYEKL. The CDR3 is 15 amino acids. DNA for the CDR3: TGCGCCAGCAGCCAAGAGGACAGGGGGTTCGATGGCTACACCTTC. Its translation: CASSQEDRGFDGYTF.

The chain links TRBV5-4 to TRBJ2-5; maybe TRBD1 (6 bases). Between the trimmed V and J ends, which lost 0 bases and 5 bases, there was a span of 14 bases. This CDR3 is built from 15 residues. Germline loops: CDR1 SGHNT, CDR2 YYREEE (reference sequence). This CDR3 reads CASSLDHRAVETQYF. As DNA, the CDR3 is TGTGCCAGCAGCTTGGATCACAGGGCGGTGGAGACCCAGTACTTC.

The V call is TRBV2, the J call TRBJ1-1; D may be TRBD1 (6 bases). The CDR3 sequence is 14 residues long. Trimming took 10 bases from V and 0 from J, leaving 15 bases between them. The germline V gene has CDR1 SNHLY and CDR2 FYNNEI. Written as DNA, the CDR3 is TGTGCCACCAGCCGGGACATGATGAACACTGAAGCTTTCTTT. It specifies CATSRDMMNTEAFF.

The V and J genes are TRBV28 and TRBJ2-4; D may correspond to TRBD1 or TRBD2 (6 bases each). Trimming removed 6 bases from V and 3 bases from J, with 18 bases in between. Germline CDR1 reads MDHEN; CDR2 reads SYDVKM. The CDR3 is 16 amino acids. The CDR3 DNA sequence: TGTGCCAGCAGCGGACGGGGGCGAGGCGGCAAAAACATTCAGTACTTC. Its translation is CASSGRGRGGKNIQYF.

This clone has only one observation. This chain uses TRBV7-9 with TRBJ1-4; TRBD1 matches at 7 bases. The J segment lost 8 bases and the V segment lost 2 bases, leaving 11 bases of the junction unmatched. The CDR3 spans 16 residues. CDR1 is SEHNR, CDR2 FQNEAQ, per germline (reference sequence). Written as DNA, the CDR3 is TGTGCCAGCAGCTTAAAGGGGCAGGGGGTAAGAGAAAAACTGTTTTTT. Amino acid sequence: CASSLKGQGVREKLFF.

There are many counts of this clone. This chain links TRBV7-9 with TRBJ1-1; D remains ambiguous. Germline lookup yields CDR1 SEHNR and CDR2 FQNEAQ (reference sequence). The CDR3 consists of 15 residues. Trimming left V 1 base short and J 6 bases short, with 15 bases between. The CDR3 reads CASSLDISGSPEAFF. The CDR3 DNA follows: TGTGCCAGCAGCTTAGATATTTCGGGGTCCCCTGAAGCTTTCTTT.

This rearrangement joins TRBV28 to TRBJ2-4; either TRBD1 or TRBD2 may supply D (5 bases each). Germline lookup yields CDR1 MDHEN and CDR2 SYDVKM. This CDR3 has 17 amino acids. V was pared by 5 bases and J by 3 bases, with 20 bases between. CDR3 loop: CASSMPSRGPIKNIQYF. In DNA form, the CDR3 reads TGTGCCAGCAGTATGCCTTCCCGGGGCCCGATCAAAAACATTCAGTACTTC.

CDR3 sequence: CSVDGGAGGRGTEAFF. DNA of the CDR3: TGCAGCGTTGATGGCGGGGCAGGGGGCAGAGGCACTGAAGCTTTCTTT. This rearrangement joins TRBV29-1 to TRBJ1-1; 8 nucleotides align to TRBD1. The CDR3 sequence is 16 residues long. Trimming at V came to 3 bases and at J to 4 bases, leaving 13 bases not matched to a gene. CDR1 is SQVTM and CDR2 is ANQGSEA in the germline V gene. Full variable domain (missing parts from reference TRBV29-1 and TRBJ1-1): SAVISQKPSRDICQRGTSLTIQCQVDSQVTMMFWYRQQPGQSLTLIATANQGSEATYESGFVIDKFPISRPNLTFSTLTVSNMSPEDSSIYLCSVDGGAGGRGTEAFFGQGTRLTVV.

V usage is TRBV19 and J usage is TRBJ1-6; possibly TRBD1 for D (5 bases). This CDR3 has 13 amino acids. Looked up from germline, CDR1 is LNHDA and CDR2 is SQIVND (reference sequence). Trimming took off 5 bases at V and 7 bases at J, with 9 bases between the two ends. The CDR3 is CASSQGANSPLHF. CDR3 nucleotides: TGTGCCAGTAGTCAAGGGGCGAATTCACCCCTCCACTTT.